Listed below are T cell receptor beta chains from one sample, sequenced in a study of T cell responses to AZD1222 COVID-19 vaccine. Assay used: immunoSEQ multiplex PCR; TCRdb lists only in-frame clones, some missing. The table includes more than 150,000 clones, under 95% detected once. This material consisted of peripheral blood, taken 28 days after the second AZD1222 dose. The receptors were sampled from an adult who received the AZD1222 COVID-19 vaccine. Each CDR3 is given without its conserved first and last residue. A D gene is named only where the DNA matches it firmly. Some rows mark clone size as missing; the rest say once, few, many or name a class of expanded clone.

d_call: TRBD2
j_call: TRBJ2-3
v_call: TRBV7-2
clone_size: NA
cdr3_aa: ASSPSGTSTDTQY

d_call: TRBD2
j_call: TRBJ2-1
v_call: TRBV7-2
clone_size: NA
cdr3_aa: ASSLTSGYNEQF

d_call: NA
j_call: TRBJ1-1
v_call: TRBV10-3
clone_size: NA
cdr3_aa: AISAILGTEAF

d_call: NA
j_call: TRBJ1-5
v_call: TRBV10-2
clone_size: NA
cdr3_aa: ASTKTGLSNQPQH

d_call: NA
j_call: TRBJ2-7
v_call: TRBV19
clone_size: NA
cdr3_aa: ASSPSDGYEQY

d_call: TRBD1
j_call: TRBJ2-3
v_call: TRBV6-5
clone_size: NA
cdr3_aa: ASSNTGDRTDTQY

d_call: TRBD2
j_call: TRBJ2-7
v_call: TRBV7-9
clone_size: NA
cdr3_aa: ASSLSSGRFNEQY

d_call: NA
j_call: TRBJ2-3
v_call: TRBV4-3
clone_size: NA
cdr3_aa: ASSQDRTDTQY

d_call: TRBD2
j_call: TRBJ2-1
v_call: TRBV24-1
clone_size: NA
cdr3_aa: ATSDLLAGRPPPPIREQF

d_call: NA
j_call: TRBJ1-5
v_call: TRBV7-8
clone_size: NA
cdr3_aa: ASSPGRNPRNQPQH

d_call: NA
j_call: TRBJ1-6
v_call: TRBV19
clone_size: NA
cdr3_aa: ASSDGYSPLH

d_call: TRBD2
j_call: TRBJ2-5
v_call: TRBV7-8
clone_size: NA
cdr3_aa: ASSLFTSGKETQY

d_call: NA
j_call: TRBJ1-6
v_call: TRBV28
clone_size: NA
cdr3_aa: ASSFAGVWGVYNSPLH

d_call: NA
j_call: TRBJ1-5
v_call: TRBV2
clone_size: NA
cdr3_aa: ASSGLNSNQPQH

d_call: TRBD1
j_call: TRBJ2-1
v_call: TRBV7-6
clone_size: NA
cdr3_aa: ASSAGQGLYNEQF

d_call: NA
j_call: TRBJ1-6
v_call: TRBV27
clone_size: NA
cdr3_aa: ASRPGFGSPLH

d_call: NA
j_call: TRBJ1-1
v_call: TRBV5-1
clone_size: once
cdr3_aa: ASSLEAIRSSEAF

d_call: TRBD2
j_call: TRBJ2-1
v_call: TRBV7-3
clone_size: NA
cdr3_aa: ASSYAGTSRNEQF

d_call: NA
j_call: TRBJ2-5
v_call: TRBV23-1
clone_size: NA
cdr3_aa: ASEGGTQY